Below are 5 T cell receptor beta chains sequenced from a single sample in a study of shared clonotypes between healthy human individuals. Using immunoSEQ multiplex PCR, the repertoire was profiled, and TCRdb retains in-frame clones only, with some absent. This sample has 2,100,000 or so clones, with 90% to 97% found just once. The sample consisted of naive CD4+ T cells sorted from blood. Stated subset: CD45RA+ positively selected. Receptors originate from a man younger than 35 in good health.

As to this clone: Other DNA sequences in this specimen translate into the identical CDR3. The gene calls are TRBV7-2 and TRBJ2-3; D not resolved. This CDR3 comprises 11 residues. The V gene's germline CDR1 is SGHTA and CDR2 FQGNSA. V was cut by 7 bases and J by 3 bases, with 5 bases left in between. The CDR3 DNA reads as TGTGCCAGCACCTCGACAGATACGCAGTATTTT. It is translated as CASTSTDTQYF.

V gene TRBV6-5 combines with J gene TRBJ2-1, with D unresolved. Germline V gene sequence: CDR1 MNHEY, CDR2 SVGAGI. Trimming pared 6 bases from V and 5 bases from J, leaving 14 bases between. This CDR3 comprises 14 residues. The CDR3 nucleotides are TGTGCCAGCAGCTATACCCTGTGGGACAATGAGCAGTTCTTC. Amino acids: CASSYTLWDNEQFF.

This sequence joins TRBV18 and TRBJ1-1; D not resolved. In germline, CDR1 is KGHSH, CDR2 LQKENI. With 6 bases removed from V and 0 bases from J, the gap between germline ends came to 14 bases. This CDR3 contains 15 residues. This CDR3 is CASSPIDFMNTEAFF. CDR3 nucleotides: TGTGCCAGCTCCCCAATAGATTTCATGAACACTGAAGCTTTCTTT.

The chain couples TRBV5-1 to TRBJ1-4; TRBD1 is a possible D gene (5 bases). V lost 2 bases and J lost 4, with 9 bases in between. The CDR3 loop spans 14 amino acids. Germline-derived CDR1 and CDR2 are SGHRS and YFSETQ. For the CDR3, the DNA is TGCGCCAGCAGCTTTCAACAGGATAATGAAAAACTGTTTTTT. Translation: CASSFQQDNEKLFF. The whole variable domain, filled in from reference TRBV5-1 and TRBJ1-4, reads KAGVTQTPRYLIKTRGQQVTLSCSPISGHRSVSWYQQTPGQGLQFLFEYFSETQRNKGNFPGRFSGRQFSNSRSEMNVSTLELGDSALYLCASSFQQDNEKLFFGSGTQLSVL.

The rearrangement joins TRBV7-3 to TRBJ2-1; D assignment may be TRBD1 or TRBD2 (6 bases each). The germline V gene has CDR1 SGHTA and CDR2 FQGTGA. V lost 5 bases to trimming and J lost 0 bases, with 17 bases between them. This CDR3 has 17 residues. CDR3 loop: CASSPGGFSSSYNEQFF. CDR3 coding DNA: TGTGCCAGCAGCCCCGGGGGCTTTTCTAGCTCCTACAATGAGCAGTTCTTC. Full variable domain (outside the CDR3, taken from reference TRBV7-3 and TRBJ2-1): GAGVSQTPSNKVTEKGKYVELRCDPISGHTALYWYRQSLGQGPEFLIYFQGTGAADDSGLPNDRFFAVRPEGSVSTLKIQRTERGDSAVYLCASSPGGFSSSYNEQFFGPGTRLTVL.